This T cell receptor (beta chain) was documented in a study of shared clonotypes between healthy human individuals. Broader study findings: It was anticipated that sequencing depth would influence how many clonotypes donors shared. The naive CD4 repertoires of a handful of donors were compared, and around 5.1% of clonotypes were shared.

This clone has a handful of counts. Its specificity is unknown. Sequenced by immunoSEQ multiplex PCR; TCRdb stores in-frame clones only, minus some. The data hold approximately 1,500,000 clones, with 95% to 99% observed a single time. Material for sequencing was naive CD4+ T cells sorted from blood. Indicated subset: CD45RA+ positively selected. The sequence came from a man aged 25 to 40 in good health.

As DNA, the CDR3 is TGTGCCAGCAGCTTAGGGTTTCTGGGGCCAACTGGAAACACCATATATTTT. The encoded protein is CASSLGFLGPTGNTIYF. The chain couples TRBV7-2 to TRBJ1-3; a weak D match, TRBD1 (5 bases). There are 17 residues in the CDR3. Trimming took off 1 base at V and 2 bases at J, with 15 bases between the two ends. Germline V gives CDR1 SGHTA, CDR2 FQGNSA.